The 21 T cell receptor beta chains below all came from one sample that was sequenced in a study of T cell responses to AZD1222 COVID-19 vaccine. Sequencing used immunoSEQ multiplex PCR; TCRdb keeps in-frame clones, though not all of them. Seen here are more than 60,000 clones, roughly 84% observed once, and the top ten hold roughly a sixth. This specimen consisted of peripheral blood, obtained 28 days after the second AZD1222 dose. All receptors come from an adult who received the AZD1222 COVID-19 vaccine.

The genes are TRBV11-2 and TRBJ1-2; tentative D call: TRBD1 (5 bases). Germline loops: CDR1 SGHAT, CDR2 FQNNGV. This CDR3 has 14 residues. Trimming took off 1 base at V and 7 bases at J, with 13 bases between the two ends. This CDR3 reads CASSLGVVGGGYTF. CDR3 DNA: TGTGCCAGCAGCTTAGGGGTGGTCGGGGGTGGCTACACCTTC.

This chain links TRBV6-4 with TRBJ2-1, with D hard to call. The CDR3 consists of 16 residues. Trimming shortened V by 0 bases and J by 3 bases, and 12 bases separated the two germline ends. Per germline, CDR1 MRHNA and CDR2 SNTAGT. DNA of the CDR3: TGTGCCAGCAGTGACTCGAGACTGGCACACTACAATGAGCAGTTCTTC. Its translation is CASSDSRLAHYNEQFF.

V is TRBV5-4 and J is TRBJ2-1, with D possibly matching TRBD1 (5 bases). The CDR3 is 15 residues long. Trimming left V 1 base short and J 3 bases short, with 11 bases between. Germline-derived CDR1 and CDR2 are SGHNT and YYREEE (reference sequence). The CDR3 loop is CASSLWGAIYNEQFF. For the CDR3, the DNA is TGTGCCAGCAGCTTGTGGGGCGCCATCTACAATGAGCAGTTCTTC.

The CDR3 loop is CASSYSIGDAVTF. The CDR3 bases are TGTGCCAGCAGTTACTCGATAGGGGACGCGGTCACCTTC. The chain joins TRBV6-5 to TRBJ1-2, with a tentative D call TRBD1 (5 bases). The germline V gene encodes CDR1 MNHEY and CDR2 SVGAGI. The V gene lost 0 bases and the J gene lost 13 bases, with 15 bases spanning the gap. The CDR3 length is 13 residues.

V gene TRBV4-1 combines with J gene TRBJ2-1, with D unresolved. CDR3 length: 15 amino acids. Per the germline V gene, CDR1 is MGHRA and CDR2 is YSYEKL. Trimming cost V 5 bases and J 4 bases, with 15 bases left between them. CDR3 DNA: TGCGCCAGCAGCTTGCAGTCCACGCGGTACAATGAGCAGTTCTTC. This translates into CASSLQSTRYNEQFF.

The V call is TRBV10-3, the J call TRBJ1-1; TRBD1 is a possible D gene (5 bases). The CDR3 is made up of 12 amino acids. Germline V gene lookup returns CDR1 ENHRY and CDR2 SYGVKD. Trimming stripped 4 bases from V and 4 bases from J, with 7 bases between. Here the CDR3 DNA reads TGTGCCATCAGTGGGGGCAGCACTGAAGCTTTCTTT. Its protein product is CAISGGSTEAFF.

This clone has more than one count but fewer than ten. V usage is TRBV19 and J usage is TRBJ1-2; no reliable D call. Germline assignment: CDR1 LNHDA and CDR2 SQIVND (reference sequence). The CDR3 extends over 14 amino acids. V lost 7 bases and J lost 5, with 17 bases in between. The CDR3 spells CASKTGRQNYGYTF. In DNA, the CDR3 is TGTGCCAGTAAGACCGGCAGGCAGAATTATGGCTACACCTTC.

The J gene is TRBJ1-6, the V gene TRBV11-2; D is unresolved. V lost 2 bases and J lost 9, with 5 bases in between. Germline CDR1 and CDR2: SGHAT and FQNNGV. The CDR3 is 12 residues long. CDR3 sequence (DNA): TGTGCCAGCAGCTTAAGGAGTTCACCCCTCCACTTT. It translates to CASSLRSSPLHF.

The chain is built from TRBV21-1 and TRBJ1-4. TRBV21-1 counts as a pseudogene. The CDR3 contains 13 residues. CDR3 nucleotides: TGTGCCAGCAGCAAAGGGGTACGTGAAAAACTGTTTTTT. Protein sequence: CASSKGVREKLFF.

The rearrangement links TRBV28 to TRBJ1-2, with D possibly TRBD1 on 6 matching bases. V was shortened by 6 bases and J by 7 bases, with 15 bases between the two germline ends. The CDR3 has 13 residues. Germline CDR1 MDHEN, CDR2 SYDVKM. The CDR3: CASSPPQGFGYTF. CDR3 nucleotides: TGTGCCAGCAGCCCCCCCCAGGGGTTTGGCTACACCTTC.

J is TRBJ2-5 and V is TRBV5-4; D not resolved. The germline CDR1 and CDR2 sequences are SGHNT and YYREEE (reference sequence). This CDR3 has 13 amino acids. The V and J ends lost 1 base and 5 bases respectively, with 9 bases between them. The CDR3 sequence is CASSLPYEETQYF. CDR3 nucleotide sequence: TGTGCCAGCAGCTTGCCCTACGAGGAGACCCAGTACTTC.

This chain links TRBV10-3 with TRBJ1-3, with D perhaps matching TRBD1 (5 bases). Germline loops: CDR1 ENHRY, CDR2 SYGVKD. This CDR3 spans 15 amino acids. Trimming took 4 bases from V and 0 from J, leaving 10 bases between them. CDR3 region: CAISARGTSGNTIYF. The CDR3 DNA sequence: TGTGCCATCAGTGCGCGGGGCACCTCTGGAAACACCATATATTTT.

The J gene is TRBJ2-7, the V gene TRBV7-9, with TRBD1 matching 7 bases. The junction had 4 bases not matched to a gene; V was cut back by 5 bases and J by 6 bases. In germline, CDR1 is SEHNR, CDR2 FQNEAQ (reference sequence). This CDR3 has 12 amino acids. The CDR3 spells CASSQQGSEQYF. The CDR3 DNA follows: TGTGCCAGCAGCCAACAGGGGTCCGAGCAGTACTTC.

This clone was recorded a few times. The chain has TRBV4-3 and TRBJ1-6; D not resolved. CDR3 length: 15 amino acids. Trimming removed 0 bases from V and 7 bases from J, with 10 bases in between. From germline, CDR1 is LGHNA and CDR2 YSLEER. CDR3 nucleotides: TGCGCCAGCAGCCAAGACATCGGTCCGAATTCACCCCTCCACTTT. This translates into CASSQDIGPNSPLHF.

This chain links TRBV5-1 with TRBJ2-2; a possible D gene is TRBD2 (6 bases). This CDR3 comprises 15 residues. Deletions cut 1 base from V and 5 bases from J, with 12 bases between. In germline, CDR1 is SGHRS, CDR2 YFSETQ. CDR3 in amino acids: CASSLTQEGTGELFF. The CDR3 DNA reads TGCGCCAGCAGCTTGACTCAGGAGGGGACCGGGGAGCTGTTTTTT.

The gene calls are TRBV11-3 and TRBJ1-1, with a tentative D call TRBD1 (5 bases). CDR3 size: 14 residues. The germline V and J ends were trimmed by 3 bases and 5 bases, with 13 bases remaining between them. CDR1 is SGHNT and CDR2 is YENEEA in the germline V gene. This CDR3 is CASSLGPPGTEAFF. In nucleotides, the CDR3 is TGTGCCAGCAGCTTGGGGCCCCCAGGGACTGAAGCTTTCTTT.

V usage is TRBV2 and J usage is TRBJ1-1, with D perhaps TRBD1 (6 bases). The CDR3 extends over 14 amino acids. V lost 5 bases, J lost 1 base, and 11 bases lay in between. Germline CDR1 reads SNHLY; CDR2 reads FYNNEI. CDR3: CASSTGGPNTEAFF. The CDR3 coding sequence is TGTGCCAGCAGTACTGGGGGGCCGAACACTGAAGCTTTCTTT.

J is TRBJ1-3 and V is TRBV9; TRBD1 is a possible D gene (6 bases). Germline loops: CDR1 SGDLS, CDR2 YYNGEE. V was clipped by 3 bases and J by 2 bases, with 12 bases between them. The CDR3 runs to 15 residues. The CDR3 DNA follows: TGTGCCAGCAGCGCATCCGGGACAACTGGAAACACCATATATTTT. As protein: CASSASGTTGNTIYF.

The chain combines TRBV2 with TRBJ2-3; TRBD2 agrees at 8 bases. The germline V gene encodes CDR1 SNHLY and CDR2 FYNNEI. The CDR3 has 15 amino acids. With 7 bases clipped from V and 2 bases from J, the junction kept 8 bases outside the gene matches. This CDR3 reads CASTQAGAVTDTQYF. The CDR3 nucleotides are TGTGCCAGCACTCAAGCGGGGGCCGTCACAGATACGCAGTATTTT.

The chain is built from TRBV5-1 and TRBJ1-1; 7 bases line up with TRBD1. CDR1 is SGHRS, CDR2 YFSETQ, per germline. Trimming took 2 bases from V and 4 from J; bases not matched to a gene: 11. This CDR3 has 16 amino acids. This CDR3 reads CASSFSITGVATEAFF. The CDR3, as DNA: TGCGCCAGCAGCTTTAGTATAACAGGGGTTGCCACTGAAGCTTTCTTT. The full variable domain, rest sourced from reference TRBV5-1 and TRBJ1-1, is KAGVTQTPRYLIKTRGQQVTLSCSPISGHRSVSWYQQTPGQGLQFLFEYFSETQRNKGNFPGRFSGRQFSNSRSEMNVSTLELGDSALYLCASSFSITGVATEAFFGQGTRLTVV.

The chain has TRBV19 and TRBJ1-2, with TRBD1 matching 7 bases. The junction had 14 bases not matched to a gene; V was cut back by 3 bases and J by 4 bases. The CDR3 has 17 residues. Germline V lookup: CDR1 LNHDA, CDR2 SQIVND (reference sequence). The CDR3 region is CASSIWRQGRSFYGYTF. In DNA form, the CDR3 reads TGTGCCAGTAGTATCTGGAGACAGGGCCGTTCGTTCTATGGCTACACCTTC.